The clone carrying this T cell receptor (beta chain) occurred many times. Its antigen is as yet unknown. The sample comes from a study of T-cell reconstitution after alpha-beta-depleted transplantation in children. The study, taken as a whole, reports: As was reported, about two months after transplant, alpha-beta T cells came from several hundred expanded graft clones. The main origin of T-cell counts and diversity one year after transplant was newly produced T cells. Surviving recipient T cells and intrathymic progenitors accounted for some patients' high TCRbeta diversity at day 60.

This sample's TCRbeta library carried unique molecular identifier barcodes. TCRdb re-analysed the PCR reads in MiXCR, keeping a single row per CDR3 protein. The repertoire holds about 97,000 distinct CDR3 sequences, with 7% to 8% as singletons. The V gene's germline CDR1 is SEHNR and CDR2 FQNEAQ (reference sequence). Trimming removed 5 bases from V and 2 bases from J, with 13 bases in between. The CDR3 covers 15 residues. The material sequenced was PBMCs, taken before TCRalphabeta/CD19-depleted stem cell transplant. The sequence came from a boy aged 2 to 10 with acute lymphoblastic leukemia, due to receive a stem cell transplant. This sequence joins TRBV7-9 and TRBJ2-1, with D maybe TRBD2 (5 bases). CDR3 in amino acids: CASSLPRVTYNEQFF. CDR3 sequence (DNA): TGTGCCAGCAGCCTGCCGAGGGTCACCTACAATGAGCAGTTCTTC.